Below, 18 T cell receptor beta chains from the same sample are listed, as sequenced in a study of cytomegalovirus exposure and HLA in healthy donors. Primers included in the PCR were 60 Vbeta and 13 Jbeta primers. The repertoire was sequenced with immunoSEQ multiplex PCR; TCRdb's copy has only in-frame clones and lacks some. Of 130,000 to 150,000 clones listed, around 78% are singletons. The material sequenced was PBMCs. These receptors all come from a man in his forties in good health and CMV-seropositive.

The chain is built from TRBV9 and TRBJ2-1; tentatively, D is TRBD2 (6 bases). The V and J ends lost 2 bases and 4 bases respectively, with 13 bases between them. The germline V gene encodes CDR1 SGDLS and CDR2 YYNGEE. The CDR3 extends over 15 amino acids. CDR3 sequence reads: CASSVRDWLYNEQFF. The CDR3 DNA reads TGTGCCAGCAGCGTCCGGGACTGGCTTTACAATGAGCAGTTCTTC.

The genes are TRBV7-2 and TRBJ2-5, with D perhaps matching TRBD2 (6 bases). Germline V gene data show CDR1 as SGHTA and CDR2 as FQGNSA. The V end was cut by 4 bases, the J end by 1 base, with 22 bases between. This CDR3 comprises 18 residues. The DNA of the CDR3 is TGTGCCAGCAGCTCCCCGGGAGTAGCGACAACCTCCCAAGAGACCCAGTACTTC. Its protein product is CASSSPGVATTSQETQYF.

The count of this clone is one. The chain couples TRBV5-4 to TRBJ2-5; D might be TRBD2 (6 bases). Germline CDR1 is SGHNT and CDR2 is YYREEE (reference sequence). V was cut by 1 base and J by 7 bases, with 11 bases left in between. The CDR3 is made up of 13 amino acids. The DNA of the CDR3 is TGTGCCAGCAGCTTGCCGGGAGATTTGACCCAGTACTTC. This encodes CASSLPGDLTQYF.

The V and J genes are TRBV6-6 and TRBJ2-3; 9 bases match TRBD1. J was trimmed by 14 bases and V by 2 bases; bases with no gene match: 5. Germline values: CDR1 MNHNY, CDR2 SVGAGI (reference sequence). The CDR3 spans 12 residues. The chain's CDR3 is CASSYVPGQGYF. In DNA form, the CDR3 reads TGTGCCAGCAGTTACGTCCCGGGACAGGGGTATTTT.

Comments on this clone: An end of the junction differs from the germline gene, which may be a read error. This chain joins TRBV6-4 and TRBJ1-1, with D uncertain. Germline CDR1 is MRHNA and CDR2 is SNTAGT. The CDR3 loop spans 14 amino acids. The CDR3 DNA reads TGTGCCAGCAGTGACTTAGACGGGTACACTGGAGCTTTCTTT. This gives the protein CASSDLDGYTGAFF.

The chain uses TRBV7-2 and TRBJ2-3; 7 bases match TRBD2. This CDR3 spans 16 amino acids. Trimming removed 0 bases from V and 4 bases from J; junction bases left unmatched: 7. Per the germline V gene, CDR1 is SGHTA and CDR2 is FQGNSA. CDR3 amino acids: CASSLAGGLTADTQYF. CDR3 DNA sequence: TGTGCCAGCAGCTTAGCGGGGGGACTAACCGCAGATACGCAGTATTTT.

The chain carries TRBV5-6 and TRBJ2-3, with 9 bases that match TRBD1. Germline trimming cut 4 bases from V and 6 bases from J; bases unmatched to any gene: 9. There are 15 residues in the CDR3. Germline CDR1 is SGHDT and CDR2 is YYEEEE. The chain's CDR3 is CASSTRDREWDTQYF. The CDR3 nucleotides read TGTGCCAGCAGCACCAGGGACAGGGAATGGGATACGCAGTATTTT.

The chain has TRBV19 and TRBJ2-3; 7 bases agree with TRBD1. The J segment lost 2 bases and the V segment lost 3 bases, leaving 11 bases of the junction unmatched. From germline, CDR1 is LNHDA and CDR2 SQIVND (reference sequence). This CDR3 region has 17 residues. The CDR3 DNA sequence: TGTGCCAGTAGTATTCAGTCCGGGACAGCGAACACAGATACGCAGTATTTT. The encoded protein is CASSIQSGTANTDTQYF.

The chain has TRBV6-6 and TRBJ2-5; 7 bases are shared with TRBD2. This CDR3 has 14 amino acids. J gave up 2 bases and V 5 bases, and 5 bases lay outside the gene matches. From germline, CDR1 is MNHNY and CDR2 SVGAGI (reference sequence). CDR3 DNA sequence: TGTGCCAGCAGTAAAGGGACTAAACAAGAGACCCAGTACTTC. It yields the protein CASSKGTKQETQYF.

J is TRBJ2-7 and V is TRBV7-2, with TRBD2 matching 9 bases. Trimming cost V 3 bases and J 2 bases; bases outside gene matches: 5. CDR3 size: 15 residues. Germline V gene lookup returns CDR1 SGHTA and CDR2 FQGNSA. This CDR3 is CASSFSIAGAYEQYF. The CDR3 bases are TGTGCCAGCAGCTTTAGCATAGCGGGGGCCTACGAGCAGTACTTC.

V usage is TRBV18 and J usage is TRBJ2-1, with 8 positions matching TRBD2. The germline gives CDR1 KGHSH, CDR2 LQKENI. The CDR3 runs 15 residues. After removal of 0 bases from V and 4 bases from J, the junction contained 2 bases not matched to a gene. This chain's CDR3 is CASSPPLADYNEQFF. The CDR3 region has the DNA TGTGCCAGCTCACCACCACTAGCGGATTACAATGAGCAGTTCTTC.

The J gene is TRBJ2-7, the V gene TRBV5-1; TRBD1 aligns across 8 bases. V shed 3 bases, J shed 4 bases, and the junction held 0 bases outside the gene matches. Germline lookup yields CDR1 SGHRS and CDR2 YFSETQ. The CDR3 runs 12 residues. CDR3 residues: CASSWDRYEQYF. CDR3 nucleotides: TGCGCCAGCAGCTGGGACAGGTACGAGCAGTACTTC.

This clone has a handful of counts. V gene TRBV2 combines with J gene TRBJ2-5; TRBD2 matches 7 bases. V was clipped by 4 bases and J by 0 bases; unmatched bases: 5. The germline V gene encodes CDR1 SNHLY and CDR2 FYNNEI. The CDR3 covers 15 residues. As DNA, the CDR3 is TGTGCCAGCAGTGGGACGGGAGGCCACCAAGAGACCCAGTACTTC. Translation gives CASSGTGGHQETQYF.

The CDR3 nucleotides read TGTGCCAGCAGCTTAGAAGGTCGGGGGGATGAGCAGTTCTTC. This sequence encodes CASSLEGRGDEQFF. The V gene is TRBV11-3, the J gene TRBJ2-1, with TRBD2 identical over 7 bases. V lost 0 bases to trimming and J lost 8 bases; unmatched junction nucleotides: 4. The CDR3 has 14 amino acids. Germline CDR1 and CDR2: SGHNT and YENEEA. Full variable domain (rest looked up from reference TRBV11-3 and TRBJ2-1): EAGVVQSPRYKIIEKKQPVAFWCNPISGHNTLYWYLQNLGQGPELLIRYENEEAVDDSQLPKDRFSAERLKGVDSTLKIQPAELGDSAVYLCASSLEGRGDEQFFGPGTRLTVL.

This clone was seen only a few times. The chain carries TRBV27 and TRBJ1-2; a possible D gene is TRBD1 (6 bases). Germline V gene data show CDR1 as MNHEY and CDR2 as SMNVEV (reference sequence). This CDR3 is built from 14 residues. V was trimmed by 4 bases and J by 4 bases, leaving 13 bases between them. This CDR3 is CASSSGAGGYGYTF. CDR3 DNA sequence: TGTGCCAGCAGTTCGGGGGCGGGAGGCTATGGCTACACCTTC.

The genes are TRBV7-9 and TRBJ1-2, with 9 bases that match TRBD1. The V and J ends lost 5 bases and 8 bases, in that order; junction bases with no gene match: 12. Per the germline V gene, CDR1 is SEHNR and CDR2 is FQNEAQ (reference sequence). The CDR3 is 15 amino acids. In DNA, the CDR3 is TGTGCCAGCAGCGACAACACAGGGGGCGCGAAAGGCTACACCTTC. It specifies CASSDNTGGAKGYTF.

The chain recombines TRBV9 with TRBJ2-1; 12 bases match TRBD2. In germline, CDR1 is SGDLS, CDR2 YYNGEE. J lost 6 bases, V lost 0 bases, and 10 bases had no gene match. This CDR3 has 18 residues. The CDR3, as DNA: TGTGCCAGCAGCGTAGGACTAGCGGGAGTTAGAAGGATCAATGAGCAGTTCTTC. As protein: CASSVGLAGVRRINEQFF.

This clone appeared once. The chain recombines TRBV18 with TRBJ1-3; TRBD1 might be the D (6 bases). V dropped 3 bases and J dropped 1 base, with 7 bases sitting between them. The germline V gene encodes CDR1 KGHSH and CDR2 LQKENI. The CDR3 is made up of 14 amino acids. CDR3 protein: CASSPTGSGNTIYF. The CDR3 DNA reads TGTGCCAGCTCACCTACAGGGTCTGGAAACACCATATATTTT.